This TCR beta chain was captured by sequencing in a study of T-cell memory formation after mild COVID-19. Background on the study: In these data, TCR clusters were largely donor specific. Findings and limits, study-wide: Contracting CD4+ clones lay largely in CM and EM, with CD8+ ones residing in EMRA. Clones that got smaller from day 15 to 85 had even CD4/CD8, while clones growing later tipped toward CD4+.

CDR3 length: 15 amino acids. The V segment lost 1 base and the J segment 10 bases; nucleotides outside the gene matches: 8. CDR1 is DFQATT, CDR2 SNEGSKA, per germline (reference sequence). Concerning this clonotype itself: Its antigen is not known.

It was 5'RACE with constant-segment primers that produced the TCR alpha and TCR beta cDNA libraries, which carried sample barcodes and UMIs. Via MiXCR, TCRdb re-called the 5' RACE reads, giving one row per CDR3 protein. Of around 510,000 distinct CDR3 sequences detected, about 20% appear once; the ten largest clones hold around 8.4%. The chain links TRBV20-1 to TRBJ1-6, with 9 bases aligning to TRBD1. Specimen: PBMCs or a T cell subset sorted from them (not recorded which). The sequence was collected from an adult woman who had mild COVID-19 (a few samples of this study predate the infection). Cell type and time point are not known. CDR3 nucleotide sequence: TGCAGTGCTAGAGCCCAGGACAGGGGTCGGTCACCCCTCCACTTT. It encodes CSARAQDRGRSPLHF.